Included here is one TCR beta chain sequence, with context. Its antigen is unknown. The entry originates in a study of somatic mutations in cytotoxic T cells in rheumatoid arthritis. Study results and caveats: Relative to age-matched healthy controls, rheumatoid arthritis patients did not differ significantly in CD8+ T-cell clonality.

Method: immunoSEQ multiplex PCR; TCRdb's copy keeps in-frame clones and lacks some. The top ten hold roughly a fifth of the sample, which has 8,000 to 13,000 clones, 81% seen once. Positive magnetic bead selection was used to isolate CD4+ and CD8+ cells; purity was checked by flow cytometry. The germline CDR1 and CDR2 sequences are MNHEY and SMNVEV (reference sequence). The CDR3 loop spans 14 amino acids. With 7 bases removed from V and 0 bases from J, the gap between germline ends came to 11 bases. Sequencing used CD8+ T cells sorted from blood. This chain uses TRBV27 with TRBJ2-3; possible D gene TRBD2, 6 bases. The receptor was derived from a woman between 45 and 65 years old in good health. The CDR3 loop reads CASTPGTSTDTQYF. The CDR3 DNA is TGTGCCAGCACCCCTGGGACTAGCACAGATACGCAGTATTTT.